This is a list of T cell receptor beta chains from one sample in a study of blood T cell repertoires in COVID-19. Repertoires were generated with immunoSEQ multiplex PCR, while TCRdb's copy carries only in-frame clones and drops some. The sample carries about 120,000 clones, around nine tenths recorded once. Sequencing used peripheral blood. These receptors all stem from a woman between 65 and 79 years old who had recovered from COVID-19. The CDR3 runs from the conserved cysteine through the conserved F or W. D genes are given only for firm matches. Clone size is stated in some rows and not others, as once, few, many or a class when expanded.

TRBD1,.,TRBJ2-7,TRBV20-1,CSASAAPGQGFREQYF,TGCAGTGCTAGTGCCGCCCCGGGACAGGGGTTTCGCGAGCAGTACTTC
.,.,TRBJ2-7,TRBV28,CASSPPQGTYEQYF,TGTGCCAGCAGTCCCCCCCAGGGAACCTACGAGCAGTACTTC
.,few,TRBJ1-3,TRBV11-2,CASSPLQGFGNTIYF,TGTGCCAGCAGCCCACTCCAGGGCTTCGGAAACACCATATATTTT
.,.,TRBJ2-3,TRBV7-6,CASSLARTDTQYF,TGTGCCAGCAGCTTAGCGCGTACAGATACGCAGTATTTT
TRBD1,.,TRBJ1-3,TRBV7-8,CASSRRDRALSSGNTIYF,TGTGCCAGCAGCCGCCGGGACAGGGCGCTTTCTTCTGGAAACACCATATATTTT
.,.,TRBJ2-3,TRBV5-1,CASSHPLDFTDTQYF,TGCGCCAGCAGCCACCCGTTAGACTTCACAGATACGCAGTATTTT
.,few,TRBJ1-5,TRBV19,CASSLDGGNQPQHF,TGTGCCAGTTCCCTAGACGGGGGCAATCAGCCCCAGCATTTT
.,.,TRBJ1-1,TRBV9,CASSPDGMNTEAFF,TGTGCCAGCAGCCCGGACGGGATGAACACTGAAGCTTTCTTT
.,.,TRBJ2-3,TRBV7-2,CASSFITDTQYF,TGTGCCAGCAGCTTTATCACAGATACGCAGTATTTT
.,.,TRBJ2-3,TRBV5-4,CASSRDSLTDTQYF,TGTGCCAGCAGCAGGGACTCGCTTACCGATACGCAGTATTTT
.,.,TRBJ1-4,TRBV6-2/TRBV6-3,CASSKAAPTNEKLFF,TGTGCCAGCAGTAAGGCGGCACCAACTAATGAAAAACTGTTTTTT
.,.,TRBJ1-2,TRBV11-2,CASSLSGDGYTF,TGTGCCAGCAGCTTGTCAGGGGATGGCTACACCTTC
.,.,TRBJ2-7,TRBV3-1/TRBV3-2,CASSQVQGHYEQYF,TGTGCCAGCAGCCAAGTGCAGGGCCACTACGAGCAGTACTTC
TRBD1,.,TRBJ2-7,TRBV5-6,CASSPRGGDRDEQYF,TGTGCCAGCAGCCCCCGGGGAGGGGACAGGGACGAGCAGTACTTC
TRBD1,.,TRBJ2-7,TRBV18,CASSPLGPTGGNSYEQYF,TGTGCCAGCTCACCACTCGGACCTACAGGGGGAAATAGCTACGAGCAGTACTTC
.,.,TRBJ2-4,TRBV7-2,CASSRRENIQYF,TGTGCCAGCAGCCGAAGAGAAAACATTCAGTACTTC
.,.,TRBJ1-2,TRBV7-2,CASSLARDLGIYGYTF,TGTGCCAGCAGCTTAGCGCGGGACCTGGGGATCTATGGCTACACCTTC